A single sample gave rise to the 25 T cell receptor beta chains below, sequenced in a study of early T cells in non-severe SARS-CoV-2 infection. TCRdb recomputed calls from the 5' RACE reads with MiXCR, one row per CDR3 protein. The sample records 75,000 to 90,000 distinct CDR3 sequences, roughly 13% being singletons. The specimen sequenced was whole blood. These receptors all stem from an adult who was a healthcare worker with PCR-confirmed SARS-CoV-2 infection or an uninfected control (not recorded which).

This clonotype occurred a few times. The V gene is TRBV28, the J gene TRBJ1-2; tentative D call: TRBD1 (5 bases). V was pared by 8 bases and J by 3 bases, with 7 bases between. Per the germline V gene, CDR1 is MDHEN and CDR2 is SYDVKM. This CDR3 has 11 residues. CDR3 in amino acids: CASGTDYGYTF. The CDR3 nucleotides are TGTGCCAGCGGGACGGACTATGGCTACACCTTC.

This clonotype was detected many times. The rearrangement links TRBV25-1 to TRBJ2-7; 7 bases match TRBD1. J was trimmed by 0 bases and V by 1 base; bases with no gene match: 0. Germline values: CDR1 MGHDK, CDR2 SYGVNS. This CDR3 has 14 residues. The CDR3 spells CASSESGGSYEQYF. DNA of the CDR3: TGTGCCAGCAGTGAATCAGGGGGCTCCTACGAGCAGTACTTC.

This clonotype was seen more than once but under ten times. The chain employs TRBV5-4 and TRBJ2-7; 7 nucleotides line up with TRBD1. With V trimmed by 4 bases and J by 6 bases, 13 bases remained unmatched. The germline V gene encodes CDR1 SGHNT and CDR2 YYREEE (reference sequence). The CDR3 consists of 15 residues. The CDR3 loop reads CASSPQRQGPGEQYF. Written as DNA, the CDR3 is TGTGCCAGCAGCCCCCAAAGACAGGGTCCGGGCGAGCAGTACTTC.

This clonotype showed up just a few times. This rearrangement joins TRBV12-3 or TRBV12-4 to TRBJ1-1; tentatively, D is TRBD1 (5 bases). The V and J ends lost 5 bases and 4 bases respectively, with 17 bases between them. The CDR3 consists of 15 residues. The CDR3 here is CASSPLSGPGTEAFF. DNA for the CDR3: TGTGCCAGCAGTCCCCTCTCGGGGCCGGGCACTGAAGCTTTCTTT.

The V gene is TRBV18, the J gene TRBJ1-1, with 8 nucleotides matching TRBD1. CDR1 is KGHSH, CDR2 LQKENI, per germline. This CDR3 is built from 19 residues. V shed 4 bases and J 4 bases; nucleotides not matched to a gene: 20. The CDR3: CASSRFPGQVTPVGTEAFF. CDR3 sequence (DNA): TGTGCCAGCTCACGATTTCCGGGACAGGTTACGCCCGTTGGCACTGAAGCTTTCTTT.

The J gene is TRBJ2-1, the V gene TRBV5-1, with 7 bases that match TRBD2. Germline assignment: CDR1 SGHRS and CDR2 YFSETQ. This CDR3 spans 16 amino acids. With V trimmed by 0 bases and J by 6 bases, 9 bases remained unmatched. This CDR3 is CASSLDLGGVRNEQFF. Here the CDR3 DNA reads TGCGCCAGCAGCTTGGACTTGGGAGGGGTCCGCAATGAGCAGTTCTTC.

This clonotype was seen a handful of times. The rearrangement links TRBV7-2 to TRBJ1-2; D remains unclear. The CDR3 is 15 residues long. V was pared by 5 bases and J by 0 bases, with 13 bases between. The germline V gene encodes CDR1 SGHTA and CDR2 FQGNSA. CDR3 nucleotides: TGTGCCAGCAGCCCCGGGATGGCCCCTAACTATGGCTACACCTTC. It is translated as CASSPGMAPNYGYTF.

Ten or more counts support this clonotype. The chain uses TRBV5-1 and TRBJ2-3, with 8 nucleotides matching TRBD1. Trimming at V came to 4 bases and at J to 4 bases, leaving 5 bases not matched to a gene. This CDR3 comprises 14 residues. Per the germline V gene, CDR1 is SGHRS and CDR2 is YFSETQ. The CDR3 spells CASSGTGPPDTQYF. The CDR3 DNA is TGCGCCAGCAGCGGGACAGGCCCACCAGATACGCAGTATTTT.

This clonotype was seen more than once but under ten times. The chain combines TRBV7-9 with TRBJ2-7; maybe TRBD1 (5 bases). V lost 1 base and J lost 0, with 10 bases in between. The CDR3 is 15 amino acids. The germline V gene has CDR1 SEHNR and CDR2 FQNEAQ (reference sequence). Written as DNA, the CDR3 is TGTGCCAGCAGCTTAGGAAGTCAGGGCTCCTACGAGCAGTACTTC. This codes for CASSLGSQGSYEQYF.

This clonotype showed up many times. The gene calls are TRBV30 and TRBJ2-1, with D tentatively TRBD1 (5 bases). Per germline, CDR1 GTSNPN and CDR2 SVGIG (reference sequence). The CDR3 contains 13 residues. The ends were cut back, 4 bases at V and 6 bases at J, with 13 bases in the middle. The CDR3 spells CAWTGQGPNEQFF. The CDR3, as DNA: TGTGCCTGGACAGGGCAAGGCCCCAATGAGCAGTTCTTC.

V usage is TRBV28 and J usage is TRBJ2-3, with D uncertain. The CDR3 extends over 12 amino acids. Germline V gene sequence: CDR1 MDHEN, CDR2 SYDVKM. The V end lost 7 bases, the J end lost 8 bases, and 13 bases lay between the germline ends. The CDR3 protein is CASTRPLGTQYF. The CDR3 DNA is TGTGCCAGCACCCGCCCCTTGGGTACGCAGTATTTT.

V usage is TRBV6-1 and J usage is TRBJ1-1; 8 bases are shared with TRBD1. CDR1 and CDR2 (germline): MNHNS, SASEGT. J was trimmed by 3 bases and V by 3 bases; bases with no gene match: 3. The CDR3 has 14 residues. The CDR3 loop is CASSEGTGDTEAFF. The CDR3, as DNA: TGTGCCAGCAGTGAGGGGACAGGTGACACTGAAGCTTTCTTT.

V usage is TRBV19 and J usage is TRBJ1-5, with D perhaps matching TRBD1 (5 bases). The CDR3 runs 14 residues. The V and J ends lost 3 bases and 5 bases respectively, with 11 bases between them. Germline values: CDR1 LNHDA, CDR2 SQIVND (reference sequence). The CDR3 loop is CASSIYGGYQPQHF. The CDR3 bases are TGTGCCAGTAGTATTTACGGGGGGTATCAGCCCCAGCATTTT. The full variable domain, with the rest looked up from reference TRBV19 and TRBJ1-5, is DGGITQSPKYLFRKEGQNVTLSCEQNLNHDAMYWYRQDPGQGLRLIYYSQIVNDFQKGDIAEGYSVSREKKESFPLTVTSAQKNPTAFYLCASSIYGGYQPQHFGDGTRLSIL.

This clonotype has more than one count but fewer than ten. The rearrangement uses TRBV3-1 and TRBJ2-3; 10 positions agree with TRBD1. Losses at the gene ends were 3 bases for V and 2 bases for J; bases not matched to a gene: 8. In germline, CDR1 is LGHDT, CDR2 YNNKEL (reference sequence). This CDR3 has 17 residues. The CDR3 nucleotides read TGTGCCAGCAGCCACGGACCGGGACAGGGGTACACAGATACGCAGTATTTT. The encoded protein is CASSHGPGQGYTDTQYF.

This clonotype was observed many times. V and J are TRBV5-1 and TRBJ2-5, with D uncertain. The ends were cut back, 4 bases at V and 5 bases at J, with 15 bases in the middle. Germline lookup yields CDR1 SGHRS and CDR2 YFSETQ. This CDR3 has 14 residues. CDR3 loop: CASSREPPVETQYF. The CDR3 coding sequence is TGCGCCAGCAGCCGCGAGCCCCCGGTGGAGACCCAGTACTTC.

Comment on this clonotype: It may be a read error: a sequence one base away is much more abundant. CDR3 DNA sequence: TGTGCCAGCAGTTTTTACAGGGCCAATCGGCCCCAGCATTTT. Protein: CASSFYRANRPQHF. The chain recombines TRBV6-6 with TRBJ1-5, with a possible D match to TRBD1 (6 bases). The V gene's germline CDR1 is MNHNY and CDR2 SVGAGI (reference sequence). The CDR3 sequence is 14 residues long.

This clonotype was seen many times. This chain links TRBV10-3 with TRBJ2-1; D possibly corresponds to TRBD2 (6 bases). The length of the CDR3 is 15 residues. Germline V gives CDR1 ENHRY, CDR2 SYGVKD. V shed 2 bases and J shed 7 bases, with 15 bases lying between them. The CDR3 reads CAISEMTGAGNEQFF. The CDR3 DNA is TGTGCCATCAGTGAGATGACGGGAGCTGGAAATGAGCAGTTCTTC.

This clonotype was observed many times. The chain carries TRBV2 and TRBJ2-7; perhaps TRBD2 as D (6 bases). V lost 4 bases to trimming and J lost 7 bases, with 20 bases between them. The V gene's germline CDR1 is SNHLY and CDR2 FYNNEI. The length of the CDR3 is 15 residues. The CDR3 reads CASSVRGKVTGEQYF. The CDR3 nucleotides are TGTGCCAGCAGTGTCCGCGGGAAAGTCACGGGTGAGCAGTACTTC.

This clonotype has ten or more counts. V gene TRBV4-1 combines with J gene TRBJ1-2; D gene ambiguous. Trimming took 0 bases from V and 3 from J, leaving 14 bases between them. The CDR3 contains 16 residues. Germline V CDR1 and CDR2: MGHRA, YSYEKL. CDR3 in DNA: TGCGCCAGCAGCCAAGATTCGGAGGGCTTCGACTATGGCTACACCTTC. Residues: CASSQDSEGFDYGYTF.

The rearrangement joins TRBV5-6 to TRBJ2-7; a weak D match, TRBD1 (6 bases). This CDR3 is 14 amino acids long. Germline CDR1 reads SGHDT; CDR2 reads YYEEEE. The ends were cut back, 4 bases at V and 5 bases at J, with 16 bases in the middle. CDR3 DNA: TGTGCCAGCAGCCTAGAAACAGGGAACCACGAGCAGTACTTC. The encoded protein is CASSLETGNHEQYF.

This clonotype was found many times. CDR3 sequence: CSVGRENYGYTF. For the CDR3, the DNA is TGCAGCGTTGGGAGGGAGAACTATGGCTACACCTTC. J is TRBJ1-2 and V is TRBV29-1; D remains unclear. V was pared by 4 bases and J by 2 bases, with 8 bases between. The germline V gene encodes CDR1 SQVTM and CDR2 ANQGSEA. The CDR3 covers 12 residues.

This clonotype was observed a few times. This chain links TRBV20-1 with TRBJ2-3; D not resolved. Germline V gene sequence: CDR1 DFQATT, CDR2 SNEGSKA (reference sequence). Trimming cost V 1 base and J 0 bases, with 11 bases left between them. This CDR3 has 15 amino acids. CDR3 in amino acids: CSARVLRLSTDTQYF. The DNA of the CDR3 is TGCAGTGCTAGAGTTTTGCGACTCAGCACAGATACGCAGTATTTT.

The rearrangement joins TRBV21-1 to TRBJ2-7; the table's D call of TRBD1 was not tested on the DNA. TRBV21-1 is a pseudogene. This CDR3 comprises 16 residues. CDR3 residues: CASSKSEGAKSYEQYF. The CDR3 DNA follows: TGTGCCAGCAGCAAAAGCGAGGGGGCGAAGTCCTACGAGCAGTACTTC.

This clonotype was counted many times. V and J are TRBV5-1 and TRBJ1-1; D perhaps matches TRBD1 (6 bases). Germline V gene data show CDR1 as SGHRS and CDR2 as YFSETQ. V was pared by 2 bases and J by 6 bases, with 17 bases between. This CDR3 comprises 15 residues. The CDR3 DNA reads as TGCGCCAGCAGCTTCCGTCAGGGGCCCATCGCTGAAGCTTTCTTT. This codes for CASSFRQGPIAEAFF.

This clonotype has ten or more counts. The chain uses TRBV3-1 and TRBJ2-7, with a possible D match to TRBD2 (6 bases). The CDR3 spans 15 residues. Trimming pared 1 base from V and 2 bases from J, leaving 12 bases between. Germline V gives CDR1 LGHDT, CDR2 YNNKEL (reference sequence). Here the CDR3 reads CASSQGGVPAYEQYF. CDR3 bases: TGTGCCAGCAGCCAAGGCGGGGTGCCAGCCTACGAGCAGTACTTC.